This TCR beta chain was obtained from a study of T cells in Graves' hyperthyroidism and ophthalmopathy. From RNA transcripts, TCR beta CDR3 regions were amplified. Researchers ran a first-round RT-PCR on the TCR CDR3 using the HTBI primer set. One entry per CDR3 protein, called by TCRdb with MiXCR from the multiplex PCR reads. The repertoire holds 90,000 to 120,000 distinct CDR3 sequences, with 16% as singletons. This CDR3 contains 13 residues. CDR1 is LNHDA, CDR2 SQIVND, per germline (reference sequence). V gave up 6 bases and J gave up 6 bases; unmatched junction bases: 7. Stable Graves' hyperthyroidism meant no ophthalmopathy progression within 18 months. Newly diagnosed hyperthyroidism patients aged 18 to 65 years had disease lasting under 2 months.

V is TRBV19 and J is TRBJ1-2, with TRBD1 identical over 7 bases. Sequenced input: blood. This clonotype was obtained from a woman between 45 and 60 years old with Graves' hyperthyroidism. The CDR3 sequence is CASSPQGTHGYTF. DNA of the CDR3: TGTGCCAGTAGCCCACAGGGGACCCATGGCTACACCTTC.